This passage covers 32 T cell receptor beta chains from one sample sequenced in a study of T-cell reconstitution after alpha-beta-depleted transplantation in children. A library of TCRbeta sequences, prepared with unique molecular identifiers, was generated. TCRdb reprocessed the PCR reads with MiXCR, giving one entry per CDR3 protein. The sample records nearly 400,000 distinct CDR3 sequences, roughly 20% being singletons. Sequenced here: PBMCs from the stem cell graft donor, sampled from the stem cell graft. These receptor sequences come from a human donor who donated a stem cell graft to a child with acute myeloid leukemia.

The genes are TRBV11-3 and TRBJ1-4; 8 nucleotides agree with TRBD1. V gave up 1 base and J gave up 4 bases; unmatched junction bases: 2. The CDR3 contains 15 residues. The germline gives CDR1 SGHNT, CDR2 YENEEA. CDR3 amino acids: CASSLGQGYNEKLFF. In nucleotides, the CDR3 is TGTGCCAGCAGCTTAGGACAGGGGTATAATGAAAAACTGTTTTTT. Full variable domain (outside the CDR3, taken from reference TRBV11-3 and TRBJ1-4): EAGVVQSPRYKIIEKKQPVAFWCNPISGHNTLYWYLQNLGQGPELLIRYENEEAVDDSQLPKDRFSAERLKGVDSTLKIQPAELGDSAVYLCASSLGQGYNEKLFFGSGTQLSVL.

The chain combines TRBV4-1 with TRBJ2-7; D is possibly TRBD2 (6 bases). The CDR3 loop spans 15 amino acids. V was clipped by 4 bases and J by 6 bases, with 19 bases between them. Germline-derived CDR1 and CDR2 are MGHRA and YSYEKL. The CDR3 loop reads CASSPTSFLLGEQYF. The CDR3 DNA reads as TGCGCCAGCAGCCCAACTAGCTTCCTCCTGGGCGAGCAGTACTTC.

Only a few counts were recorded for this clonotype. This chain uses TRBV12-3 or TRBV12-4 with TRBJ1-5, with D unresolved. V shed 7 bases and J shed 3 bases, with 16 bases lying between them. This CDR3 has 15 amino acids. Here the CDR3 DNA reads TGTGCCAGCACCCCGTCGAATAGAATCAATCAGCCCCAGCATTTT. It translates to CASTPSNRINQPQHF.

This chain uses TRBV12-3 or TRBV12-4 with TRBJ2-3; TRBD2 matches at 11 bases. Germline trimming cut 8 bases from V and 5 bases from J; bases unmatched to any gene: 9. This CDR3 is 15 amino acids long. CDR3: CASWTSGPGGDTQYF. CDR3 DNA: TGTGCCAGCTGGACTAGCGGGCCCGGGGGAGATACGCAGTATTTT.

This chain uses TRBV29-1 with TRBJ2-7, with D uncertain. The germline V gene has CDR1 SQVTM and CDR2 ANQGSEA. This CDR3 region has 14 residues. The V and J ends lost 5 bases and 0 bases respectively, with 14 bases between them. The CDR3 DNA is TGCAGCGTTAACGCCCGCGGAAGCTCCTACGAGCAGTACTTC. Protein product: CSVNARGSSYEQYF.

This clonotype was seen a few times. It is unclear where the CDR3 begins or ends on the DNA, so no DNA is shown, and the CDR3 is as TCRdb lists it. CDR3 amino acids: CASSTSAYTNTGELFF. This chain joins TRBV12-3 or TRBV12-4 and TRBJ2-2. From its first to its last residue, the CDR3 has 16 amino acids.

V gene TRBV27 combines with J gene TRBJ2-5; D is undetermined. The germline V and J ends were trimmed by 2 bases and 5 bases, with 12 bases remaining between them. Germline lookup yields CDR1 MNHEY and CDR2 SMNVEV (reference sequence). The CDR3 is 14 amino acids. CDR3 in DNA: TGTGCCAGCAGTTTAACTTACACGCGCGAGACCCAGTACTTC. Its protein is CASSLTYTRETQYF.

This clonotype has a count of ten or more. The chain is built from TRBV20-1 and TRBJ2-5; a possible D gene is TRBD1 (5 bases). CDR3 size: 13 residues. Trimming stripped 3 bases from V and 3 bases from J, with 11 bases between. CDR1 and CDR2 from the germline V gene are DFQATT and SNEGSKA (reference sequence). CDR3 bases: TGCAGTGCTAGTTTGGGCAGGGAAGAGACCCAGTACTTC. It codes for CSASLGREETQYF.

In this sample, this clonotype turned up a few times. The chain links TRBV5-1 to TRBJ2-1; 7 nucleotides agree with TRBD2. CDR3 length: 16 residues. CDR1 and CDR2 from the germline V gene are SGHRS and YFSETQ. With 0 bases clipped from V and 8 bases from J, the junction kept 11 bases outside the gene matches. The CDR3 here is CASSLGHTGRLDEQFF. The CDR3 nucleotides read TGCGCCAGCAGCTTGGGACACACCGGGAGGTTAGATGAGCAGTTCTTC.

Many counts were recorded for this clonotype. The rearrangement uses TRBV7-2 and TRBJ2-1; D not certain. V lost 2 bases and J lost 5, with 10 bases in between. CDR1 is SGHTA, CDR2 FQGNSA, per germline. The CDR3 runs 14 residues. Written as DNA, the CDR3 is TGTGCCAGCAGCTTAATGTATCGGAACAATGAGCAGTTCTTC. The encoded protein is CASSLMYRNNEQFF.

The chain recombines TRBV2 with TRBJ2-7, with D perhaps matching TRBD1 (5 bases). The V and J ends lost 6 bases and 4 bases respectively, with 22 bases between them. Germline CDR1 SNHLY, CDR2 FYNNEI. The CDR3 runs to 16 residues. CDR3 sequence reads: CASRIMDILNWYEQYF. Here the CDR3 DNA reads TGTGCCAGCAGAATAATGGACATCTTGAATTGGTACGAGCAGTACTTC.

The chain combines TRBV12-3 or TRBV12-4 with TRBJ1-5; D gene unclear. V was trimmed by 6 bases and J by 2 bases, leaving 14 bases between them. CDR3 size: 15 residues. CDR3 sequence reads: CASSSDGKGNQPQHF. The CDR3 bases are TGTGCCAGCAGCTCCGACGGGAAGGGCAATCAGCCCCAGCATTTT.

A few counts support this clonotype. The CDR3 coding sequence is TGCAGTGCTACCCTAATGGGTGAGCAGTTCTTC. Residues: CSATLMGEQFF. The rearrangement links TRBV20-1 to TRBJ2-1, with no clear D. CDR3 length: 11 residues. From germline, CDR1 is DFQATT and CDR2 SNEGSKA (reference sequence). V lost 4 bases to trimming and J lost 9 bases, with 10 bases between them.

The chain joins TRBV25-1 to TRBJ2-3; D is perhaps TRBD1 (5 bases). V lost 1 base to trimming and J lost 3 bases, with 14 bases between them. Germline lookup yields CDR1 MGHDK and CDR2 SYGVNS. The CDR3 is 16 residues long. CDR3 residues: CASSESTSSGTDTQYF. The CDR3 DNA is TGTGCCAGCAGTGAATCCACCTCCTCAGGGACAGATACGCAGTATTTT.

The chain links TRBV15 to TRBJ2-7, with D perhaps TRBD2 (6 bases). Germline V CDR1 and CDR2: LNHNV, YYDKDF (reference sequence). The ends were cut back, 1 base at V and 3 bases at J, with 13 bases in the middle. CDR3 length equals 15 residues. CDR3 DNA: TGTGCCACCAGCAGAGCGGAGGGGACCTACTACGAGCAGTACTTC. Its protein is CATSRAEGTYYEQYF.

This clonotype was recorded at least ten times. The rearrangement links TRBV29-1 to TRBJ2-7, with D tentatively TRBD1 (5 bases). Trimming cost V 4 bases and J 3 bases, with 10 bases left between them. CDR1 and CDR2 (germline): SQVTM, ANQGSEA. The CDR3 is made up of 12 amino acids. CDR3 region: CSVGTLNYEQYF. CDR3 DNA: TGCAGCGTTGGGACACTGAACTACGAGCAGTACTTC.

The rearrangement joins TRBV9 to TRBJ1-1; a weak D match, TRBD1 (5 bases). CDR1 SGDLS and CDR2 YYNGEE come from the germline V gene. V was clipped by 4 bases and J by 3 bases, with 13 bases between them. The CDR3 covers 14 residues. The CDR3 nucleotides read TGTGCCAGCAGCCCCCGGGACCCTGACACTGAAGCTTTCTTT. It encodes CASSPRDPDTEAFF.

This clonotype was observed many times. The chain has TRBV7-2 and TRBJ2-5, with TRBD1 matching over 9 bases. Per the germline V gene, CDR1 is SGHTA and CDR2 is FQGNSA. V shed 0 bases and J 1 base; nucleotides not matched to a gene: 3. The CDR3 covers 16 residues. The CDR3 DNA reads TGTGCCAGCAGCTTAGCTGGACAGGGGATCCAAGAGACCCAGTACTTC. It yields the protein CASSLAGQGIQETQYF.

This clonotype was seen a few times. This chain links TRBV24-1 with TRBJ2-1; D not resolved. The V and J ends lost 3 bases and 7 bases respectively, with 12 bases between them. The CDR3 has 14 residues. CDR1 is KGHDR and CDR2 is SFDVKD in the germline V gene. Written as DNA, the CDR3 is TGTGCCACCAGTGATCCCACATTTAGTAATGAGCAGTTCTTC. Protein sequence: CATSDPTFSNEQFF.

This clonotype was detected only a few times. This chain uses TRBV6-2 or TRBV6-3 with TRBJ2-4; D is ambiguous. Germline V CDR1 and CDR2: MNHEY, SVGEGT. V shed 7 bases and J shed 0 bases, with 10 bases lying between them. The CDR3 has 14 residues. This CDR3 is CASTQDPAKNIQYF. As DNA, the CDR3 is TGTGCCAGCACCCAGGATCCAGCCAAAAACATTCAGTACTTC.

A few counts support this clonotype. This sequence joins TRBV9 and TRBJ1-3; 7 nucleotides agree with TRBD1. V lost 4 bases to trimming and J lost 0 bases; unmatched junction nucleotides: 10. CDR1 and CDR2 (germline): SGDLS, YYNGEE. This CDR3 region has 17 residues. This CDR3 reads CASSHDRDSFSGNTIYF. The CDR3 coding sequence is TGTGCCAGCAGCCACGATAGGGACAGCTTCTCTGGAAACACCATATATTTT.

The gene calls are TRBV12-3 or TRBV12-4 and TRBJ2-7, with a possible D match to TRBD2 (5 bases). The CDR3 is made up of 13 amino acids. Trimming took 6 bases from V and 5 from J, leaving 14 bases between them. CDR3 coding DNA: TGTGCCAGCAGCCTTAGCGTCGGGAACGAGCAGTACTTC. Translating it yields CASSLSVGNEQYF.

This clonotype was observed a few times. This sequence joins TRBV12-3 or TRBV12-4 and TRBJ1-1, with D perhaps TRBD1 (5 bases). Between the trimmed V and J ends, which lost 5 bases and 2 bases, there was a span of 9 bases. The CDR3 covers 13 residues. The CDR3 DNA follows: TGTGCCAGCAGTCACGGGACTAACACTGAAGCTTTCTTT. It yields the protein CASSHGTNTEAFF.

The sample holds a few counts of this clonotype. The chain is built from TRBV12-5 and TRBJ2-3; D unresolved. Germline V gives CDR1 LGHNT, CDR2 FRNRAP. This CDR3 region has 14 residues. V gave up 0 bases and J gave up 2 bases, with 6 bases separating them. The CDR3 reads CASGLVAFTDTQYF. CDR3 sequence (DNA): TGTGCTAGTGGTTTGGTGGCGTTCACAGATACGCAGTATTTT.

This chain links TRBV12-3 or TRBV12-4 with TRBJ1-5, with a tentative D call TRBD1 (6 bases). V was clipped by 3 bases and J by 0 bases, with 30 bases between them. This CDR3 is built from 22 residues. The CDR3 coding sequence is TGTGCCAGCAGTTTTCTCGTTAATCCGTTGGGGGCACAAAATCATAGCAATCAGCCCCAGCATTTT. It encodes CASSFLVNPLGAQNHSNQPQHF.

This clonotype was seen only a few times. V is TRBV11-2 and J is TRBJ2-6; D call uncertain. CDR1 SGHAT and CDR2 FQNNGV come from the germline V gene. The length of the CDR3 is 14 residues. Trimming shortened V by 5 bases and J by 12 bases, and 17 bases separated the two germline ends. The CDR3 DNA reads as TGTGCCAGCAGCCCAATCAGGACCCCCAGCGTCCTGACTTTC. It codes for CASSPIRTPSVLTF.

This clonotype was observed a handful of times. J is TRBJ2-1 and V is TRBV6-1, with D tentatively TRBD1 or TRBD2 (5 bases each). Trimming removed 6 bases from V and 2 bases from J, with 14 bases in between. Germline loops: CDR1 MNHNS, CDR2 SASEGT. CDR3 length: 15 residues. In DNA, the CDR3 is TGTGCCAGCAGCCCATTGGGGGAGACCTACAATGAGCAGTTCTTC. It specifies CASSPLGETYNEQFF.

In this sample, this clonotype turned up many times. The gene calls are TRBV5-6 and TRBJ2-1; D might be TRBD2 (6 bases). This CDR3 has 12 amino acids. V lost 5 bases and J 7 bases, leaving 10 bases between the germline ends. In germline, CDR1 is SGHDT, CDR2 YYEEEE. The CDR3 DNA is TGTGCCAGCAGGGTCGGGAGTAATGAGCAGTTCTTC. This gives the protein CASRVGSNEQFF.

The chain has TRBV27 and TRBJ2-3; D possibly corresponds to TRBD1 (5 bases). In germline, CDR1 is MNHEY, CDR2 SMNVEV (reference sequence). The V end lost 5 bases, the J end lost 4 bases, and 7 bases lay between the germline ends. The CDR3 contains 12 residues. The CDR3 bases are TGTGCCAGCAGTGCGACAGCAGATACGCAGTATTTT. Amino acids: CASSATADTQYF.

This sequence joins TRBV5-1 and TRBJ2-3, with 7 bases identical to TRBD1. This CDR3 contains 14 residues. Germline values: CDR1 SGHRS, CDR2 YFSETQ. V was pared by 4 bases and J by 5 bases, with 7 bases of the junction left unmatched. CDR3 amino acids: CASSTQGQGDTQYF. For the CDR3, the DNA is TGCGCCAGCAGCACACAGGGGCAAGGAGATACGCAGTATTTT.

This clonotype has only a few counts. This sequence joins TRBV29-1 and TRBJ2-1; 11 nucleotides match TRBD2. CDR3 length: 14 residues. The junction had 11 bases not matched to a gene; V was cut back by 7 bases and J by 9 bases. CDR1 is SQVTM and CDR2 is ANQGSEA in the germline V gene. As DNA, the CDR3 is TGCAGCGGGAAGGGACTAGCGGAATCGTCTGAGCAGTTCTTC. Amino acid sequence: CSGKGLAESSEQFF.

This clonotype was counted at least ten times. J is TRBJ1-5 and V is TRBV20-1; 8 bases map to TRBD1. Germline-derived CDR1 and CDR2 are DFQATT and SNEGSKA (reference sequence). J was trimmed by 2 bases and V by 3 bases; bases with no gene match: 3. CDR3 length: 14 amino acids. The CDR3 protein is CSASRGQGNQPQHF. In nucleotides, the CDR3 is TGCAGTGCTAGTAGGGGACAGGGCAATCAGCCCCAGCATTTT.